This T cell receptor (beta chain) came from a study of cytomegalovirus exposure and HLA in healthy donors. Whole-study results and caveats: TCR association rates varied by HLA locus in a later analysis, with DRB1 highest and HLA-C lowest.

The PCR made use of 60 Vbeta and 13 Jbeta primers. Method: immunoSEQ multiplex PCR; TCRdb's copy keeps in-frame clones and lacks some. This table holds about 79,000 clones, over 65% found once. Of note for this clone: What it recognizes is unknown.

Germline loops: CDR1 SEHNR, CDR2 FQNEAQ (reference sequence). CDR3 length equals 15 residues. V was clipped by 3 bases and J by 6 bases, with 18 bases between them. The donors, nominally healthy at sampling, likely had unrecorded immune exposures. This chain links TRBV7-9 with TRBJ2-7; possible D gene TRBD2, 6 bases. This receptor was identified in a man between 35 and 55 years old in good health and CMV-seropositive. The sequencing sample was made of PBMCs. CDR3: CASSFYRRDQGEQYF. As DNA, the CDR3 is TGTGCCAGCAGCTTTTACAGGCGGGACCAGGGCGAGCAGTACTTC.